Below, 14 T cell receptor beta chains from the same sample are listed, as sequenced in a study of shared clonotypes between healthy human individuals. Repertoires were generated with immunoSEQ multiplex PCR, while TCRdb's copy carries only in-frame clones and drops some. The sample lists roughly 2.2 million clones, approximately 93% occurring once. The sequencing sample was made of naive CD4+ T cells from PBMCs. Subset described: CD45RA+ positively selected. The receptors derive from a man between 18 and 35 years old in good health. Some clones in this sample may be carry-over from other donors' samples.

The rearrangement uses TRBV9 and TRBJ2-3, with 7 bases identical to TRBD2. CDR1 and CDR2 (germline): SGDLS, YYNGEE. With 4 bases clipped from V and 7 bases from J, the junction kept 18 bases outside the gene matches. The CDR3 covers 17 residues. The CDR3 here is CASSLTWTGGSGYTQYF. In nucleotides, the CDR3 is TGTGCCAGCAGCCTTACTTGGACTGGCGGGAGTGGGTATACGCAGTATTTT.

The chain employs TRBV19 and TRBJ2-2; 7 bases align to TRBD1. From germline, CDR1 is LNHDA and CDR2 SQIVND (reference sequence). Losses at the gene ends were 3 bases for V and 1 base for J; bases not matched to a gene: 2. CDR3 length: 15 amino acids. This CDR3 reads CASSMRTGNTGELFF. The CDR3 DNA is TGTGCCAGTAGTATGAGGACAGGGAACACCGGGGAGCTGTTTTTT.

The V gene is TRBV5-1, the J gene TRBJ2-1, with D perhaps TRBD2 (6 bases). V dropped 1 base and J dropped 3 bases, with 14 bases sitting between them. This CDR3 region has 16 residues. Germline CDR1 SGHRS, CDR2 YFSETQ. Written as DNA, the CDR3 is TGCGCCAGCAGCTTGTTTGAGGCGGGGAACTACAATGAGCAGTTCTTC. Its translation is CASSLFEAGNYNEQFF.

The rearrangement uses TRBV5-1 and TRBJ1-1; tentatively, D is TRBD1 (6 bases). V was shortened by 2 bases and J by 8 bases, with 13 bases between the two germline ends. The CDR3 is 13 residues long. Germline V CDR1 and CDR2: SGHRS, YFSETQ. Written as DNA, the CDR3 is TGCGCCAGCAGCTTAACGGGGGGCCTGGAAGCTTTCTTT. It encodes CASSLTGGLEAFF.

Comments on this clone: This sample includes further DNA sequences coding for the same CDR3. The chain joins TRBV28 to TRBJ1-5, with D uncertain. The CDR3 runs to 13 residues. V lost 6 bases and J lost 2, with 8 bases in between. Germline CDR1 MDHEN, CDR2 SYDVKM. This CDR3 is CASRLGGNQPQHF. As DNA, the CDR3 is TGTGCCAGCAGGCTGGGCGGCAATCAGCCCCAGCATTTT.

V and J are TRBV14 and TRBJ1-1; 7 positions agree with TRBD1. The CDR3 consists of 13 residues. Germline V lookup: CDR1 SGHDN, CDR2 FVKESK. With V trimmed by 5 bases and J by 4 bases, 4 bases remained unmatched. The CDR3 DNA follows: TGTGCCAGCAGCGAGGACAGGTCCACTGAAGCTTTCTTT. Protein: CASSEDRSTEAFF. Together with reference TRBV14 and TRBJ1-1, the CDR3 gives the full variable domain: EAGVTQFPSHSVIEKGQTVTLRCDPISGHDNLYWYRRVMGKEIKFLLHFVKESKQDESGMPNNRFLAERTGGTYSTLKVQPAELEDSGVYFCASSEDRSTEAFFGQGTRLTVV.

The genes are TRBV4-1 and TRBJ2-5, with TRBD2 identical over 9 bases. The CDR3 sequence is 15 residues long. Trimming at V came to 1 base and at J to 4 bases, leaving 4 bases not matched to a gene. Germline V gives CDR1 MGHRA, CDR2 YSYEKL. CDR3 amino acids: CASSQALTSGETQYF. The DNA of the CDR3 is TGCGCCAGCAGCCAAGCTTTGACTAGCGGAGAGACCCAGTACTTC.

This chain connects TRBV20-1 to TRBJ2-1, with D perhaps TRBD1 or TRBD2 (5 bases each). The CDR3 length is 11 residues. The V end was cut by 3 bases, the J end by 9 bases, with 9 bases between. CDR1 is DFQATT and CDR2 is SNEGSKA in the germline V gene (reference sequence). CDR3 DNA sequence: TGCAGTGCTAGTGGTGGGGGTGAGCAGTTCTTC. This translates into CSASGGGEQFF.

This rearrangement joins TRBV15 to TRBJ2-4, with TRBD2 as a possible D gene (5 bases). Germline V CDR1 and CDR2: LNHNV, YYDKDF (reference sequence). The CDR3 extends over 14 amino acids. Trimming left V 1 base short and J 8 bases short, with 12 bases between. CDR3 coding DNA: TGTGCCACCAGCAGAGTGGTCGGGGTTGACATTCAGTACTTC. The encoded protein is CATSRVVGVDIQYF.

V and J are TRBV21-1 and TRBJ2-7; TRBD2 is the table's D call and was not checked against the DNA. TRBV21-1 counts as a pseudogene. The CDR3 runs 19 residues. CDR3 in DNA: TGTGCCAGCAGCAAATTTTGGCCCGACCATGATCTAGAATCACGCGAGCAGTACTTC. Translating it yields CASSKFWPDHDLESREQYF.

This clone appeared a single time. The chain recombines TRBV18 with TRBJ1-1; 9 bases fit TRBD1. The CDR3 is 13 residues long. The junction had 6 bases not matched to a gene; V was cut back by 8 bases and J by 5 bases. CDR1 is KGHSH, CDR2 LQKENI, per germline. This CDR3 reads CASGQGRETEAFF. The CDR3 DNA sequence: TGTGCCAGCGGACAGGGGCGAGAGACTGAAGCTTTCTTT.

V usage is TRBV28 and J usage is TRBJ2-5; D is perhaps TRBD1 (6 bases). The J call is in doubt because the DNA end fits TRBJ2-7 better. Germline CDR1 reads MDHEN; CDR2 reads SYDVKM. The CDR3 contains 17 residues. CDR3 in DNA: TGTGCCAGCAGCGAAGGGGCGACAGGTAAATGGCCCTACGAGCAGTACTTC. This codes for CASSEGATGKWPYEQYF.

The V call is TRBV2, the J call TRBJ2-1; D is perhaps TRBD2 (6 bases). Germline lookup yields CDR1 SNHLY and CDR2 FYNNEI. Trimming removed 9 bases from V and 0 bases from J, with 18 bases in between. The CDR3 length is 16 residues. CDR3 sequence (DNA): TGTGCCAGTGTACCGCGTAGCGGCAGCTCCTACAATGAGCAGTTCTTC. As protein: CASVPRSGSSYNEQFF. Supplemented by reference TRBV2 and TRBJ2-1, the full variable domain reads EPEVTQTPSHQVTQMGQEVILRCVPISNHLYFYWYRQILGQKVEFLVSFYNNEISEKSEIFDDQFSVERPDGSNFTLKIRSTKLEDSAMYFCASVPRSGSSYNEQFFGPGTRLTVL.

This clone was seen only once. The chain carries TRBV28 and TRBJ1-5, with 9 bases identical to TRBD1. This CDR3 has 16 residues. Germline CDR1 reads MDHEN; CDR2 reads SYDVKM. V was pared by 6 bases and J by 3 bases, with 9 bases of the junction left unmatched. The CDR3 region is CASREHGTGNNQPQHF. CDR3 sequence (DNA): TGTGCCAGCAGGGAGCATGGGACAGGGAACAATCAGCCCCAGCATTTT.